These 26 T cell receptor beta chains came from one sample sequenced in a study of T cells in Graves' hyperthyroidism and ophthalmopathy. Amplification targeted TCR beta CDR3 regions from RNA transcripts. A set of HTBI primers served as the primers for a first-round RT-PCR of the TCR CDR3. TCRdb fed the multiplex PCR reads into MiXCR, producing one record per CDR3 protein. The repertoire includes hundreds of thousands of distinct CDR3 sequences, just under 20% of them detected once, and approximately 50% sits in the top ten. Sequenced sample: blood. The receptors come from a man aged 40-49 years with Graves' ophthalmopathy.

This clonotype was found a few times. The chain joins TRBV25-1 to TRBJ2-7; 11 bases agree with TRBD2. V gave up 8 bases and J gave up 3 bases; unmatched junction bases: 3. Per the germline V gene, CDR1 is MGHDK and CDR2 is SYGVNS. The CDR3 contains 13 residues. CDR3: CASGTSGDYEQYF. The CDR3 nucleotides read TGTGCCAGCGGGACTAGCGGAGACTACGAGCAGTACTTC.

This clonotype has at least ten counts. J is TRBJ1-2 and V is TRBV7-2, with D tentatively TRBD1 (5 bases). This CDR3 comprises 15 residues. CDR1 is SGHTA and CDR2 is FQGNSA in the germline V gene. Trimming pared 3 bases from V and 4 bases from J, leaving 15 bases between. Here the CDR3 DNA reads TGTGCCAGCAGCTTTTTCGGGCAGGGACCCTATGGCTACACCTTC. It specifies CASSFFGQGPYGYTF. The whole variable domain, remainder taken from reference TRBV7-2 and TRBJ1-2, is GAGVSQSPSNKVTEKGKDVELRCDPISGHTALYWYRQSLGQGLEFLIYFQGNSAPDKSGLPSDRFSAERTGGSVSTLTIQRTQQEDSAVYLCASSFFGQGPYGYTFGSGTRLTVV.

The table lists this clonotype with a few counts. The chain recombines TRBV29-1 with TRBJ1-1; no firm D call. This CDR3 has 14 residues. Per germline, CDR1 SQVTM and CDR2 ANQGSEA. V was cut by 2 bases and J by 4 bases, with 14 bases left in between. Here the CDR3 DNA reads TGCAGCGTTGAACGCGAGTCTTTTAGCACTGAAGCTTTCTTT. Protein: CSVERESFSTEAFF. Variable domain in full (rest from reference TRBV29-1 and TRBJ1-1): SAVISQKPSRDICQRGTSLTIQCQVDSQVTMMFWYRQQPGQSLTLIATANQGSEATYESGFVIDKFPISRPNLTFSTLTVSNMSPEDSSIYLCSVERESFSTEAFFGQGTRLTVV.

In DNA, the CDR3 is TGCAGTGCTAGAGGGGTAAGGGAAAGTAATTCACCCCTCCACTTT. Translating it yields CSARGVRESNSPLHF. V and J are TRBV20-1 and TRBJ1-6, with D unclear. V was shortened by 1 base and J by 6 bases, with 13 bases between the two germline ends. This CDR3 is 15 amino acids long. Per the germline V gene, CDR1 is DFQATT and CDR2 is SNEGSKA (reference sequence).

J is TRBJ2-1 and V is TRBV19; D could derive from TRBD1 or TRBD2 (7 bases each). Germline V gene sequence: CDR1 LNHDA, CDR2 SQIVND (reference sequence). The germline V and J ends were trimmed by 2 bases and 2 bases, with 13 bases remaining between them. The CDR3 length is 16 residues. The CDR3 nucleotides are TGTGCCAGTAGTATATTAAGCGGGACAGCCTACAATGAGCAGTTCTTC. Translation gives CASSILSGTAYNEQFF.

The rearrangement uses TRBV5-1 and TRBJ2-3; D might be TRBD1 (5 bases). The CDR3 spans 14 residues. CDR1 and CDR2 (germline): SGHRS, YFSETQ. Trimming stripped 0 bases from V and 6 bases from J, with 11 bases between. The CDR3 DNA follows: TGCGCCAGCAGCTTGGGAAATCCAGGGGATACGCAGTATTTT. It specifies CASSLGNPGDTQYF.

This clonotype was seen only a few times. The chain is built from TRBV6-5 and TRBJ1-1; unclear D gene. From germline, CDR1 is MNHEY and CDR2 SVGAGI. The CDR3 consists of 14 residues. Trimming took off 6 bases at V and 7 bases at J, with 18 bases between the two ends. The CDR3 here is CASSQLEAGYEAFF. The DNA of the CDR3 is TGTGCCAGCAGCCAACTCGAGGCGGGGTATGAAGCTTTCTTT.

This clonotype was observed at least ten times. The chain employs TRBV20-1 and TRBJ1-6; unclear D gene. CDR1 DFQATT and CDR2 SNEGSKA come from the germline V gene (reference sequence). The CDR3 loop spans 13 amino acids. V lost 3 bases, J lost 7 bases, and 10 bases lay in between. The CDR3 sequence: CSARVTANSPLHF. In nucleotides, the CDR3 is TGCAGTGCTAGGGTGACGGCCAATTCACCCCTCCACTTT.

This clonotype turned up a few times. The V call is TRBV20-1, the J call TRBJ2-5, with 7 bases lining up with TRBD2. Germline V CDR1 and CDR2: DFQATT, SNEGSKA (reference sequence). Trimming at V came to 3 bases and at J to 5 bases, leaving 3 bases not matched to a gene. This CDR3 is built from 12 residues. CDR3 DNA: TGCAGTGCTAGGAACGGGAGGGAGACCCAGTACTTC. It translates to CSARNGRETQYF.

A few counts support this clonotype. The CDR3 sequence: CAISESGTGIRNQPQHF. The CDR3 DNA reads as TGTGCCATCAGTGAGTCAGGGACAGGGATTCGGAATCAGCCCCAGCATTTT. The chain carries TRBV10-3 and TRBJ1-5; 9 bases are a match to TRBD1. The germline V gene encodes CDR1 ENHRY and CDR2 SYGVKD. V gave up 0 bases and J gave up 4 bases; unmatched junction bases: 7. This CDR3 region has 17 residues.

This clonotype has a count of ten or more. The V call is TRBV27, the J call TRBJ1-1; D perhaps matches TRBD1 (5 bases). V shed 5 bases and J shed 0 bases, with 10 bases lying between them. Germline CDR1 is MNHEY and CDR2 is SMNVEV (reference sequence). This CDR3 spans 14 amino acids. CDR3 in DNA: TGTGCCAGCAGTCCTTTGGGGGTGAACACTGAAGCTTTCTTT. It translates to CASSPLGVNTEAFF.

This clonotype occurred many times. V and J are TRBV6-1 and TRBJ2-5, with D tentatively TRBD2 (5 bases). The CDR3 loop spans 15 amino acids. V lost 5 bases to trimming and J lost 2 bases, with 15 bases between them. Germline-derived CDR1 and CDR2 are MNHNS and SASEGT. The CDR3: CASSFSGLVQETQYF. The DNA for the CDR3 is TGTGCCAGCAGTTTCTCCGGACTTGTTCAAGAGACCCAGTACTTC.

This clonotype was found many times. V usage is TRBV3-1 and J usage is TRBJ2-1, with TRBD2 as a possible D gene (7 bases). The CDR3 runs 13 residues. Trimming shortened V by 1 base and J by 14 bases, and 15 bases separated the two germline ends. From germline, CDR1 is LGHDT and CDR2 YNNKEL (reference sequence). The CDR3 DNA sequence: TGTGCCAGCAGCCAAGGGCGGGGGCAGGTGGAGTTCTTC. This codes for CASSQGRGQVEFF.

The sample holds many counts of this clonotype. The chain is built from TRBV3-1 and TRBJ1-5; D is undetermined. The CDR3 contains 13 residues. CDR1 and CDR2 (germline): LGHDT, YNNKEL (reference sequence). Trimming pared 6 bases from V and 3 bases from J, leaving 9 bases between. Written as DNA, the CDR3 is TGTGCCAGCAGTAACGAATACAATCAGCCCCAGCATTTT. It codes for CASSNEYNQPQHF.

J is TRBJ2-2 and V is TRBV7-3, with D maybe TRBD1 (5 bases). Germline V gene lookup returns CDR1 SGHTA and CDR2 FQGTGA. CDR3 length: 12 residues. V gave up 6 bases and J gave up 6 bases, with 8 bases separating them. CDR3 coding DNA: TGTGCCAGCAGTCCAGGGTCCGGGGAGCTGTTTTTT. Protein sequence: CASSPGSGELFF.

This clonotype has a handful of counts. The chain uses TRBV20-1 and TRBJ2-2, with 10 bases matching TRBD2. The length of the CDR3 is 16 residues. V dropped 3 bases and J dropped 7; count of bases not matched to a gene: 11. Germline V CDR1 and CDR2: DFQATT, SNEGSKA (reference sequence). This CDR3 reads CSASLLAGAGGGELFF. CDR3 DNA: TGCAGTGCTAGTCTTCTAGCGGGAGCCGGGGGCGGGGAGCTGTTTTTT.

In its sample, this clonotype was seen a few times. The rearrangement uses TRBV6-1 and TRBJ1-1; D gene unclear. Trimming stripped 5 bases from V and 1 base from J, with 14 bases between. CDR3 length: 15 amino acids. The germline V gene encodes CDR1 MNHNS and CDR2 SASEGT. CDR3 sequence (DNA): TGTGCCAGCAGTTTCACGGCCATAGGGAACACTGAAGCTTTCTTT. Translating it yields CASSFTAIGNTEAFF.

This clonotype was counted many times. CDR3 in DNA: TGTGCCTGGTCTAGCGGAGGCACAGATACGCAGTATTTT. Translated: CAWSSGGTDTQYF. The chain employs TRBV30 and TRBJ2-3, with 7 bases that match TRBD2. V shed 5 bases and J 1 base; nucleotides not matched to a gene: 3. Germline loops: CDR1 GTSNPN, CDR2 SVGIG (reference sequence). CDR3 size: 13 residues. Full variable domain (remainder filled in from reference TRBV30 and TRBJ2-3): SQTIHQWPATLVQPVGSPLSLECTVEGTSNPNLYWYRQAAGRGLQLLFYSVGIGQISSEVPQNLSASRPQDRQFILSSKKLLLSDSGFYLCAWSSGGTDTQYFGPGTRLTVL.

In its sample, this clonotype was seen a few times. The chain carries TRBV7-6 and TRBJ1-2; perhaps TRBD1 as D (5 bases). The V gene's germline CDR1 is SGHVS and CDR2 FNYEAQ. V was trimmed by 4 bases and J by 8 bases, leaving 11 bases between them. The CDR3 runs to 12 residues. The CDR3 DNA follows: TGTGCCAGCAGCTCTGGGACCGGGGGCTACACCTTC. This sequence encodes CASSSGTGGYTF. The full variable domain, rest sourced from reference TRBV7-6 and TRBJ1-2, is GAGVSQSPRYKVTKRGQDVALRCDPISGHVSLYWYRQALGQGPEFLTYFNYEAQQDKSGLPNDRFSAERPEGSISTLTIQRTEQRDSAMYRCASSSGTGGYTFGSGTRLTVV.

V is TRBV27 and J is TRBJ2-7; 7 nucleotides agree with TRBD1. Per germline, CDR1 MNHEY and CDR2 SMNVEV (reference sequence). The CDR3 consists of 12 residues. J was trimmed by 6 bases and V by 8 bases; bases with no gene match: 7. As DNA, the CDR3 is TGTGCCAGCTGGGACAGCCGTGGCGAGCAGTACTTC. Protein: CASWDSRGEQYF.

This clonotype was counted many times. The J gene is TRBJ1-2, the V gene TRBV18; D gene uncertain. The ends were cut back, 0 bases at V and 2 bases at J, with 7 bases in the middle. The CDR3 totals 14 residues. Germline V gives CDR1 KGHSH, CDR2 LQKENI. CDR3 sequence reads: CASSPPTANYGYTF. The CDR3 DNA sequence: TGTGCCAGCTCACCACCTACAGCGAACTATGGCTACACCTTC.

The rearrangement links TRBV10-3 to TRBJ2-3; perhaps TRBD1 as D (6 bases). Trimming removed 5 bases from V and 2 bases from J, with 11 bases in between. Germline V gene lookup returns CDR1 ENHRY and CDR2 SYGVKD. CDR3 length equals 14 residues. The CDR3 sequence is CAISRQGSTDTQYF. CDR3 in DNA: TGTGCCATCAGTCGGCAGGGGTCCACAGATACGCAGTATTTT.

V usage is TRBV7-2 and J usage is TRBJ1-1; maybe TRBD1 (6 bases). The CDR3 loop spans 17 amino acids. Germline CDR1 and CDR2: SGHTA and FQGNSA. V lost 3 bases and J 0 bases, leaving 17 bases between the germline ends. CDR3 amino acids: CASSFRTVGRMNTEAFF. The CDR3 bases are TGTGCCAGCAGCTTCCGGACAGTTGGGCGTATGAACACTGAAGCTTTCTTT.

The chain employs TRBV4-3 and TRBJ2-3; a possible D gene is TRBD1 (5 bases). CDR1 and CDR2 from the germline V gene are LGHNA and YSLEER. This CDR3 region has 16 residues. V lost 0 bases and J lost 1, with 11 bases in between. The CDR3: CASSQDQGWGTDTQYF. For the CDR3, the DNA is TGCGCCAGCAGCCAAGATCAGGGATGGGGCACAGATACGCAGTATTTT.

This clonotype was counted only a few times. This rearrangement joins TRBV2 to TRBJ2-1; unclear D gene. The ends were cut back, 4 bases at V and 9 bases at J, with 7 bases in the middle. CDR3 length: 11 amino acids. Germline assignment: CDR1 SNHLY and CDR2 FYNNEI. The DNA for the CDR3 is TGTGCCAGCAGTGGTCAGGTTGAGCAGTTCTTC. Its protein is CASSGQVEQFF.

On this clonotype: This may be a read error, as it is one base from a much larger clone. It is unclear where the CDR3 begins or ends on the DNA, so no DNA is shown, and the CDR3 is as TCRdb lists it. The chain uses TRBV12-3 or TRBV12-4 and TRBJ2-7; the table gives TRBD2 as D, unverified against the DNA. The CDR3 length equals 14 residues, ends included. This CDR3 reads CASRFAGGAYERYF.